The present TCR beta chain was sequenced within a study of cytomegalovirus exposure and HLA in healthy donors. Primers included in the PCR were 60 Vbeta and 13 Jbeta primers. Per the original data handling: Some 80 million unique TCR beta chains, roughly 11 million shared, were counted in a later analysis. Measured with immunoSEQ multiplex PCR; TCRdb has only the in-frame clones, and not every one. That table supplies the V and J calls and clone size; D and trimming were determined from the DNA. The table records 110,000 to 150,000 clones, nearly 10% of them present only once. The CDR3 is made up of 14 amino acids. With 5 bases clipped from V and 9 bases from J, the junction kept 9 bases outside the gene matches. Germline V CDR1 and CDR2: SEHNR, FQNEAQ (reference sequence).

The sequenced material came from PBMCs. The chain carries TRBV7-9 and TRBJ2-1; 8 nucleotides line up with TRBD1. This receptor was taken from a man in his fifties or sixties in good health and CMV-seronegative. CDR3 nucleotide sequence: TGTGCCAGCAGCCCCCGACAGGGGCAAGGTGAGCAGTTCTTC. It yields the protein CASSPRQGQGEQFF.